This T cell receptor (beta chain) was captured by sequencing in a study of blood T cells in healthy people across ages. Points from the study as a whole: Relative to aged donors, long-lived donors carried more naive CD4+ cells and displayed higher diversity.

About 10 milliliters of peripheral blood were drawn from each donor into EDTA-treated tubes. Combining a sample-barcoded 5' primer with a J-beta primer mix, a second PCR ran for roughly 7 to 12 cycles. Every sample returned 2.5 million or more CDR3-containing paired-end reads. TCRdb redid the calling of the 5' RACE reads with MiXCR, one entry per CDR3 protein. Seen here are about 800,000 distinct CDR3 sequences, roughly 64% observed once, and the top ten hold 22%. V was clipped by 3 bases and J by 9 bases; unmatched bases: 10. The CDR3 covers 15 residues. Germline values: CDR1 LGHDT, CDR2 YNNKEL (reference sequence). On this clonotype itself: Its antigen remains unknown.

The receptor was derived from a man aged 30-40 years in good health. This chain joins TRBV3-1 and TRBJ2-1; 8 nucleotides match TRBD2. Sequencing used blood. The CDR3 reads CASSQAGGHRGEQFF. In DNA, the CDR3 is TGTGCCAGCAGCCAGGCGGGGGGCCATCGCGGTGAGCAGTTCTTC.